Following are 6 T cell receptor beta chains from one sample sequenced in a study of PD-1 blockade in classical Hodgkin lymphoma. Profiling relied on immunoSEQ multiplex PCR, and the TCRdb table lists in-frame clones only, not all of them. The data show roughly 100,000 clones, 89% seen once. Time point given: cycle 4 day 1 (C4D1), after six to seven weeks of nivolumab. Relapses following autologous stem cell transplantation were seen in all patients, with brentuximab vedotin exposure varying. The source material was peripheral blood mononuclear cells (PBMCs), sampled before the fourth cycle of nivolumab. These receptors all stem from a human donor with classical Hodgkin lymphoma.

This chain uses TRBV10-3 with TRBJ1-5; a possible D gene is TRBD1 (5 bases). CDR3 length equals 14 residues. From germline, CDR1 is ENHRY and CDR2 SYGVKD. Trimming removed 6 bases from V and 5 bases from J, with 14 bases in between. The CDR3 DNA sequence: TGTGCCATCAGGGGGGATTCAGGTGATCAGCCCCAGCATTTT. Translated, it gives CAIRGDSGDQPQHF.

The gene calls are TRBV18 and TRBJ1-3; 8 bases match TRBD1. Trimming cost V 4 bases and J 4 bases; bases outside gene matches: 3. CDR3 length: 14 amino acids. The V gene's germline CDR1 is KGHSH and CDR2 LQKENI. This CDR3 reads CASSLDRAGNTIYF. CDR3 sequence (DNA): TGTGCCAGCTCACTGGACAGGGCAGGAAACACCATATATTTT.

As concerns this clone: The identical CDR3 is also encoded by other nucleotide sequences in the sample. Written as DNA, the CDR3 is TGCGCCAGCAGTTCGGGGGGACCGCAAGAGACCCAGTACTTC. Translation gives CASSSGGPQETQYF. The rearrangement joins TRBV10-1 to TRBJ2-5; 7 nucleotides line up with TRBD2. The germline V gene has CDR1 WNHNN and CDR2 SYGVQD (reference sequence). The CDR3 length is 14 residues. V shed 5 bases, J shed 2 bases, and the junction held 5 bases outside the gene matches.

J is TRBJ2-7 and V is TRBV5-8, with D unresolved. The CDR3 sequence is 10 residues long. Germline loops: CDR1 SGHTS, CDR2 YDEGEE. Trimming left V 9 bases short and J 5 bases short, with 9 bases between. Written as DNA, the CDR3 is TGTGCCACTCAATCTAACGAGCAGTACTTC. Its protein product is CATQSNEQYF.

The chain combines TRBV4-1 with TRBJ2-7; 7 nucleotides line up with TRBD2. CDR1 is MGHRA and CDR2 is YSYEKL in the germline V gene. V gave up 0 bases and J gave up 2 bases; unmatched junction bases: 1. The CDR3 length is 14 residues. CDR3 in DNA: TGCGCCAGCAGCCAAGATGGACTAGCCTACGAGCAGTACTTC. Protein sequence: CASSQDGLAYEQYF.

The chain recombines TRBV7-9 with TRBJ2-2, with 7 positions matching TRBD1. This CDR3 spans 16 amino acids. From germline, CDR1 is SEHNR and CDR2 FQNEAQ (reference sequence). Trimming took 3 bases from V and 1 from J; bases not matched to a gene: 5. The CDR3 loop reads CASSFQDRENTGELFF. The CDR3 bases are TGTGCCAGCAGCTTCCAAGACAGGGAGAACACCGGGGAGCTGTTTTTT.